The T cell receptor (beta chain) described here comes from a study of cytomegalovirus exposure and HLA in healthy donors. The PCR ran on 60 Vbeta and 13 Jbeta primers. Clones were sequenced by immunoSEQ multiplex PCR, and TCRdb holds only the in-frame ones, with some missing. The profile shows about 210,000 clones, 82% of them singletons. Trimming shortened V by 0 bases and J by 3 bases, and 7 bases separated the two germline ends. Germline CDR1 is SGHNT and CDR2 is YYREEE (reference sequence). The CDR3 has 13 amino acids. The receptor was isolated from a middle-aged man in good health and CMV-seropositive. This rearrangement joins TRBV5-4 to TRBJ2-7; no firm D call. Specimen: PBMCs. The CDR3 protein is CASSLGNFYEQYF. CDR3 in DNA: TGTGCCAGCAGCTTGGGCAACTTCTACGAGCAGTACTTC.